Listed here are 23 T cell receptor beta chains from one sample, sequenced in a study of blood T cell repertoires in COVID-19 (dated by TCRdb to about 2020). The library came from the immunoSEQ multiplex PCR assay. TCRdb holds this immuneACCESS table with in-frame rearrangements only. Some clones are missing; in checked studies, unresolved V genes explain under half, and the rest has no known cause. The sample table lists roughly 100,000 clones, about 75% of them with a count of one. The ten largest clonotypes hold approximately 19% of the sample. The sample was peripheral blood. The receptors derive from a woman between 70 and 85 years old with acute or convalescent COVID-19.

This chain links TRBV11-2 with TRBJ1-5; D might be TRBD1 (5 bases). V dropped 4 bases and J dropped 2 bases, with 15 bases sitting between them. This CDR3 comprises 16 residues. Germline V gene lookup returns CDR1 SGHAT and CDR2 FQNNGV. In DNA, the CDR3 is TGTGCCAGCAGCTCCGGGGGGGGAATACGCAATCAGCCCCAGCATTTT. Translated: CASSSGGGIRNQPQHF.

This chain links TRBV2 with TRBJ1-2; 9 bases agree with TRBD1. The ends lost 8 bases at V and 4 bases at J; junction bases unmatched: 11. This CDR3 is built from 15 residues. CDR1 SNHLY and CDR2 FYNNEI come from the germline V gene. CDR3 loop: CASSRGRDRVYGYTF. DNA for the CDR3: TGTGCCAGCTCAAGGGGCCGGGACAGGGTCTATGGCTACACCTTC.

The rearrangement uses TRBV19 and TRBJ2-6; D possibly corresponds to TRBD2 (5 bases). The CDR3 has 16 residues. Per germline, CDR1 LNHDA and CDR2 SQIVND (reference sequence). Trimming removed 6 bases at V and 0 bases at J, with 12 bases between. The CDR3 bases are TGTGCCAGTAGAGATGTGGGGAGCTCTGGGGCCAACGTCCTGACTTTC. This sequence encodes CASRDVGSSGANVLTF.

The chain carries TRBV19 and TRBJ1-5, with D possibly TRBD1 on 6 matching bases. Trimming removed 6 bases at V and 7 bases at J, with 10 bases between. The germline CDR1 and CDR2 sequences are LNHDA and SQIVND (reference sequence). This CDR3 is 12 amino acids long. This CDR3 is CASRLDRQPQHF. CDR3 DNA sequence: TGTGCCAGTAGGCTTGACAGGCAGCCCCAGCATTTT.

The V gene is TRBV2, the J gene TRBJ2-7, with D perhaps matching TRBD1 (8 bases). Trimming shortened V by 2 bases and J by 5 bases, and 13 bases separated the two germline ends. The CDR3 extends over 14 amino acids. The germline V gene encodes CDR1 SNHLY and CDR2 FYNNEI. The CDR3 DNA is TGTGCCAGCAGTGAATGGACAGGGAGGGACGAGCAGTACTTC. Amino acid sequence: CASSEWTGRDEQYF.

The chain couples TRBV7-2 to TRBJ2-2; possibly TRBD2 for D (6 bases). Per the germline V gene, CDR1 is SGHTA and CDR2 is FQGNSA. V lost 9 bases and J lost 1, with 12 bases in between. There are 14 residues in the CDR3. CDR3 residues: CARDSGRNTGELFF. The CDR3 DNA reads as TGTGCCAGAGATAGCGGCAGGAACACCGGGGAGCTGTTTTTT.

This rearrangement joins TRBV7-8 to TRBJ2-2; a possible D gene is TRBD1 (6 bases). V was clipped by 1 base and J by 0 bases, with 18 bases between them. Germline V lookup: CDR1 SGHVS, CDR2 FQNEAQ. There are 19 residues in the CDR3. CDR3 sequence: CASSLVLSMGQTNTGELFF. The DNA of the CDR3 is TGTGCCAGCAGCTTAGTTCTCTCGATGGGACAAACGAACACCGGGGAGCTGTTTTTT.

Notes on this clone: One junction end does not reproduce the germline sequence, and a read error may be involved. V and J are TRBV5-8 and TRBJ2-1; 11 bases map to TRBD2. Germline loops: CDR1 SGHTS, CDR2 YDEGEE. The CDR3 extends over 16 amino acids. DNA for the CDR3: TGTGCCAGCAGTTTGGAACTAGCGGGGGCATACAATGAGCAGTTCTTC. Its translation is CASSLELAGAYNEQFF.

This chain joins TRBV5-8 and TRBJ1-5; D is perhaps TRBD1 (5 bases). CDR1 is SGHTS, CDR2 YDEGEE, per germline. V was clipped by 4 bases and J by 2 bases, with 10 bases between them. There are 14 residues in the CDR3. CDR3 DNA sequence: TGTGCCAGCAGCGCAGGGCCTGGCAATCAGCCCCAGCATTTT. Translating gives CASSAGPGNQPQHF.

This rearrangement joins TRBV5-4 to TRBJ2-1; 9 bases agree with TRBD2. The V gene's germline CDR1 is SGHNT and CDR2 YYREEE (reference sequence). The CDR3 length is 18 residues. The trim removed 0 bases at V and 6 bases at J, leaving 13 bases unmatched. The CDR3 loop is CASSLEGGRGGARNEQFF. The CDR3 coding sequence is TGTGCCAGCAGCTTGGAAGGGGGTCGCGGGGGGGCCCGCAATGAGCAGTTCTTC.

The V and J genes are TRBV5-1 and TRBJ2-2, with 8 positions matching TRBD1. The CDR3 is 15 residues long. Germline trimming cut 3 bases from V and 4 bases from J; bases unmatched to any gene: 5. The germline CDR1 and CDR2 sequences are SGHRS and YFSETQ. CDR3 protein: CASSSQGALTGELFF. The DNA of the CDR3 is TGCGCCAGCAGCTCGCAGGGGGCGCTCACCGGGGAGCTGTTTTTT.

On this clone itself: Its ends do not fully match the called genes, so a read error is possible. This rearrangement joins TRBV18 to TRBJ1-4, with 8 bases fitting TRBD1. The CDR3 has 15 amino acids. Looked up from germline, CDR1 is KGHSH and CDR2 is LQKENI. The CDR3 reads CASSPQGVRNEKLFF. The CDR3 nucleotides read TGTGCCAGCTCTCCACAGGGGGTCCGTAATGAAAAACTGTTTTTT.

CDR3 coding DNA: TGTGCCAGCACCCGCAAGCCGGGAAAGGAAGGTGGCTACACCTTC. Translated, it gives CASTRKPGKEGGYTF. The J gene is TRBJ1-2, the V gene TRBV11-2; no clear D. The CDR3 consists of 15 residues. Germline CDR1 is SGHAT and CDR2 is FQNNGV. Trimming shortened V by 7 bases and J by 7 bases, and 22 bases separated the two germline ends. Complete variable domain (other parts from reference TRBV11-2 and TRBJ1-2): EAGVAQSPRYKIIEKRQSVAFWCNPISGHATLYWYQQILGQGPKLLIQFQNNGVVDDSQLPKDRFSAERLKGVDSTLKIQPAKLEDSAVYLCASTRKPGKEGGYTFGSGTRLTVV.

The chain recombines TRBV19 with TRBJ2-1, with 11 bases matching TRBD1. V shed 5 bases, J shed 2 bases, and the junction held 8 bases outside the gene matches. CDR1 is LNHDA, CDR2 SQIVND, per germline (reference sequence). The CDR3 has 17 residues. CDR3 sequence: CASSSPPGQGAYNEQFF. The CDR3 DNA follows: TGTGCCAGTAGTTCGCCTCCGGGACAGGGGGCCTACAATGAGCAGTTCTTC.

This clone has more than one count but fewer than ten. V gene TRBV2 combines with J gene TRBJ1-1, with D uncertain. V was pared by 4 bases and J by 3 bases, with 12 bases between. This CDR3 has 14 amino acids. Germline CDR1 is SNHLY and CDR2 is FYNNEI. CDR3 nucleotides: TGTGCCAGCAGTGTGGGCCGCTGGGACACTGAAGCTTTCTTT. Protein product: CASSVGRWDTEAFF.

The chain has TRBV7-9 and TRBJ2-3; 8 bases map to TRBD2. Germline loops: CDR1 SEHNR, CDR2 FQNEAQ (reference sequence). There are 14 residues in the CDR3. Trimming took 8 bases from V and 0 from J; bases not matched to a gene: 4. The CDR3 bases are TGTGCCAGCGGGCGGGGGGCCAGCACAGATACGCAGTATTTT. As protein: CASGRGASTDTQYF. Supplemented by reference TRBV7-9 and TRBJ2-3, the full variable domain reads DTGVSQNPRHKITKRGQNVTFRCDPISEHNRLYWYRQTLGQGPEFLTYFQNEAQLEKSRLLSDRFSAERPKGSFSTLEIQRTEQGDSAMYLCASGRGASTDTQYFGPGTRLTVL.

This sequence joins TRBV6-6 and TRBJ1-4, with 9 nucleotides matching TRBD1. From germline, CDR1 is MNHNY and CDR2 SVGAGI (reference sequence). This CDR3 spans 15 amino acids. J lost 7 bases, V lost 5 bases, and 8 bases had no gene match. CDR3 coding DNA: TGTGCCAGCAGTACCCGGGACAGGGATGGTGAAAAACTGTTTTTT. Residues: CASSTRDRDGEKLFF.

V gene TRBV11-2 combines with J gene TRBJ2-7; a possible D gene is TRBD2 (5 bases). Trimming removed 1 base at V and 6 bases at J, with 13 bases between. Germline loops: CDR1 SGHAT, CDR2 FQNNGV. The CDR3 covers 14 residues. This chain's CDR3 is CASSLVPLGGEQYF. CDR3 in DNA: TGTGCCAGCAGCTTAGTGCCCCTCGGAGGCGAGCAGTACTTC.

Only a few counts were recorded for this clone. J is TRBJ2-7 and V is TRBV4-1, with a tentative D call TRBD2 (5 bases). This CDR3 has 15 amino acids. The V end was cut by 4 bases, the J end by 3 bases, with 16 bases between. Germline values: CDR1 MGHRA, CDR2 YSYEKL. CDR3: CASSPYPGEGYEQYF. For the CDR3, the DNA is TGCGCCAGCAGCCCTTATCCCGGTGAGGGCTACGAGCAGTACTTC.

The V call is TRBV19, the J call TRBJ1-4; tentative D call: TRBD1 (6 bases). The germline CDR1 and CDR2 sequences are LNHDA and SQIVND (reference sequence). V dropped 3 bases and J dropped 6 bases, with 11 bases sitting between them. This CDR3 region has 14 residues. This CDR3 reads CASSIGQTYEKLFF. CDR3 bases: TGTGCCAGTAGTATTGGACAGACTTATGAAAAACTGTTTTTT.

This clone was found a few times. The chain links TRBV2 to TRBJ2-5; 7 nucleotides agree with TRBD1. This CDR3 contains 13 residues. J lost 7 bases, V lost 6 bases, and 8 bases had no gene match. From germline, CDR1 is SNHLY and CDR2 FYNNEI. CDR3 protein: CASSDRVTGTQYF. CDR3 in DNA: TGTGCCAGCAGCGACAGGGTAACAGGGACCCAGTACTTC.

Remarks on this clone: Mismatch with germline at one junction end may stem from a read error. DNA for the CDR3: TGTGCCAGCAGCTTGCAGACATCGAACGCTGAAGCTTTCTTT. This encodes CASSLQTSNAEAFF. The rearrangement joins TRBV7-9 to TRBJ1-1; no reliable D call. Per germline, CDR1 SEHNR and CDR2 FQNEAQ (reference sequence). The CDR3 is made up of 14 amino acids.

This clone showed up just a few times. The chain has TRBV7-9 and TRBJ2-1; maybe TRBD1 (6 bases). Germline loops: CDR1 SEHNR, CDR2 FQNEAQ (reference sequence). This CDR3 region has 15 residues. Trimming took off 0 bases at V and 7 bases at J, with 13 bases between the two ends. DNA for the CDR3: TGTGCCAGCAGCTTAGCAAGACAGGCCCCGAATGAGCAGTTCTTC. Its translation: CASSLARQAPNEQFF.